The present TCR beta chain was sequenced within a study of Ad26.COV2.S vaccination and SARS-CoV-2 variants. Indicated treatment: about 20 received Ad26.COV2.S at low or high dose, single or two shots; about 5 received placebo; per-sample allocation not given. Day 63 after the first vaccine or placebo injection was the time point for sampling. This table comes from immunoSEQ multiplex PCR, and its TCRdb copy is limited to in-frame clones, with some not included. The sample lists roughly 350,000 clones; roughly 84% were seen once. The germline V gene has CDR1 PRHDT and CDR2 FYEKMQ (reference sequence). V was cut by 0 bases and J by 1 base, with 12 bases left in between. The CDR3 loop spans 16 amino acids.

V and J are TRBV13 and TRBJ1-1, with no clear D. This TCR came from a person aged 18-60 years who received the Ad26.COV2.S COVID-19 vaccine or a placebo. Sequenced material: peripheral blood, taken in a trial of Ad26.COV2.S vaccine versus placebo. The CDR3 DNA reads TGTGCCAGCAGCTTAGGACAGTCTTCACAGAACACTGAAGCTTTCTTT. It yields the protein CASSLGQSSQNTEAFF.